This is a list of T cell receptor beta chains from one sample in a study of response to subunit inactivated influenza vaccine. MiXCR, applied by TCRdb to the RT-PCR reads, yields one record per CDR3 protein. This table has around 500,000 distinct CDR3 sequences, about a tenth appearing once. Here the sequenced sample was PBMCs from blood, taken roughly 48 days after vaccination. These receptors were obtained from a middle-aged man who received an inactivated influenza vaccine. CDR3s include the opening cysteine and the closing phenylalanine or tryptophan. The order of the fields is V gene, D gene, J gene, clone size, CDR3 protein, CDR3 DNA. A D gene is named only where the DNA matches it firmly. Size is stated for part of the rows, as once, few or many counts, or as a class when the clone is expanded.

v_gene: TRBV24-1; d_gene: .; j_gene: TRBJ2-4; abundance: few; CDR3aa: CATSDGSGGLAKNIQYF; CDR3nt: TGTGCCACCAGTGACGGGAGTGGGGGGCTAGCCAAAAACATTCAGTACTTC
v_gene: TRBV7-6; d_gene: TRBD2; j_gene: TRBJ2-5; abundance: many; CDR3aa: CATSTSGGGETQYF; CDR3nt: TGTGCCACCTCGACTAGCGGGGGTGGAGAGACCCAGTACTTC
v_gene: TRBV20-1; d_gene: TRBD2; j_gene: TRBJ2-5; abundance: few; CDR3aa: CSVLAGAQETQYF; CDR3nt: TGCAGTGTCCTAGCGGGAGCTCAAGAGACCCAGTACTTC
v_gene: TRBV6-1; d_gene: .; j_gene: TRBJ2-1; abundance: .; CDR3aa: CASSPFREQGAYNEQFF; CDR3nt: TGTGCCAGCAGCCCTTTTCGGGAACAGGGAGCCTACAATGAGCAGTTCTTC
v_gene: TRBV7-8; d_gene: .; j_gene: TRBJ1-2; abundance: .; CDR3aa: CASSPRGGSGYTF; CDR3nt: TGTGCCAGCAGCCCTCGAGGTGGGAGCGGCTACACCTTC
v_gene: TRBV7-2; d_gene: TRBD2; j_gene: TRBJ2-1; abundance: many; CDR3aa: CASSGGASYNEQFF; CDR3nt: TGTGCATCTAGCGGGGGGGCTAGTTACAATGAGCAGTTCTTC
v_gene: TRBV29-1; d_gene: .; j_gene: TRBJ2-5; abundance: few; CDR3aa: CSVEAWDKSETQYF; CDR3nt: TGCAGCGTTGAAGCATGGGACAAGAGCGAGACCCAGTACTTC
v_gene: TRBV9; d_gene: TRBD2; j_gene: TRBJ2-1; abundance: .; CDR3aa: CASSVELAGVYEQFF; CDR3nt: TGTGCCAGCAGCGTAGAACTAGCGGGGGTGTATGAGCAGTTCTTC
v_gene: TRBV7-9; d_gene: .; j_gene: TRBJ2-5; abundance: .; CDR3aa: CASSSSQETQYF; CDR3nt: TGTGCCAGCAGCTCATCCCAAGAGACCCAGTACTTC
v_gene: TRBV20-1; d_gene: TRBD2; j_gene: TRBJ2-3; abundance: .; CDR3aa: CSAYNSGRKVTQYF; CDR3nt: TGCAGTGCTTATAATAGCGGGAGAAAAGTTACGCAGTATTTT
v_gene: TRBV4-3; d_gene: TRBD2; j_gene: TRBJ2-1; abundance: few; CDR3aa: CASSQVRGDWVQFF; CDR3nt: TGCGCCAGCAGCCAAGTGCGGGGGGATTGGGTGCAGTTCTTC
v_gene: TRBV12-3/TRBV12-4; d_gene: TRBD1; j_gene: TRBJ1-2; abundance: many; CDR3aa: CASSLKDRLNYGYTF; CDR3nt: TGTGCCAGCAGTTTAAAGGACAGGTTGAACTATGGCTACACCTTC
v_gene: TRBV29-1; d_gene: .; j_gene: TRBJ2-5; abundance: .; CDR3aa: CSVEHTGHQETQYF; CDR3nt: TGCAGCGTTGAGCATACAGGGCACCAAGAGACCCAGTACTTC
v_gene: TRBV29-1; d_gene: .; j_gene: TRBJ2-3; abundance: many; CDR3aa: CSVTYSASTDTQYF; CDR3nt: TGCAGCGTTACTTACTCGGCTAGCACAGATACGCAGTATTTT
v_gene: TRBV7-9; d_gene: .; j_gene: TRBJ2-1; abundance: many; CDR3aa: CASSSGHYNEQFF; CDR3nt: TGTGCCAGCAGCTCCGGACACTACAATGAGCAGTTCTTC
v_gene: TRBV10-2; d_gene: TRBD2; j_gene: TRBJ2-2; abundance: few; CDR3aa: CASRAGLYTGELFF; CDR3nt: TGCGCCAGCAGAGCGGGACTCTACACCGGGGAGCTGTTTTTT
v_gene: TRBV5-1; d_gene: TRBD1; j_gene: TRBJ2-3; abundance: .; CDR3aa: CASMTGGTDTQYF; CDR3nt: TGCGCCAGCATGACAGGGGGCACAGATACGCAGTATTTT
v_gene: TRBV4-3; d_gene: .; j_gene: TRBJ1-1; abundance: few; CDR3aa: CASSQDGGIDTEAFF; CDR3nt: TGCGCCAGCAGCCAAGATGGGGGGATAGACACTGAAGCTTTCTTT
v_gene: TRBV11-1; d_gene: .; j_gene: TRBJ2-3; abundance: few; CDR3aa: CASSLLAASGRATDTQYF; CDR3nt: TGTGCCAGCAGCTTACTCGCCGCCAGTGGCAGGGCTACAGATACGCAGTATTTT
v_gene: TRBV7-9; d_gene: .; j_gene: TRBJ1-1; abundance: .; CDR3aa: CASSFLGPEAFF; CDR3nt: TGTGCCAGCAGCTTCCTGGGACCTGAAGCTTTCTTT
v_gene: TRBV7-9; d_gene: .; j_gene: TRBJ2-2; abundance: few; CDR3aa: CASSLELLTGELFF; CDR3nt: TGTGCCAGCAGCTTAGAACTGCTAACCGGGGAGCTGTTTTTT
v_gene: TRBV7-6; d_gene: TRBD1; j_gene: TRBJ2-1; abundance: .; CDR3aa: CASSNQGALTVEQFF; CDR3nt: TGTGCCAGCAGCAATCAGGGGGCCCTAACGGTCGAGCAGTTCTTC
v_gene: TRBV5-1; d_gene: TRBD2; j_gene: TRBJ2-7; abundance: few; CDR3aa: CASSLGGFSDEQYF; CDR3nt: TGCGCCAGCAGCCTGGGAGGGTTCTCCGACGAGCAGTACTTC
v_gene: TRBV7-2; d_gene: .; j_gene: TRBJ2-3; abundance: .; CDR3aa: CASNQGGGTDTQYF; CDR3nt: TGTGCCAGCAACCAGGGAGGGGGAACAGATACGCAGTATTTT
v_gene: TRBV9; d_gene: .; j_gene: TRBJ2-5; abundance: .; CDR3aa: CASSVAVGQETQYF; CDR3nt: TGTGCCAGCAGCGTGGCGGTGGGGCAAGAGACCCAGTACTTC
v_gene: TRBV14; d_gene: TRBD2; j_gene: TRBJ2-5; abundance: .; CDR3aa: CASSQGTSGSGTQYF; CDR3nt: TGTGCCAGCAGCCAAGGCACTAGCGGCAGCGGGACCCAGTACTTC
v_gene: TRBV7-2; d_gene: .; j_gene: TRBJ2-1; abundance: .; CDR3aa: CASSLGGGGRYNEQFF; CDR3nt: TGTGCCAGCAGCTTAGGGGGCGGGGGCCGGTACAATGAGCAGTTCTTC
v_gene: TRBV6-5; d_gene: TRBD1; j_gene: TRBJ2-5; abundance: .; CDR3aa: CASSYGDREWGEETQYF; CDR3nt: TGTGCCAGCAGTTACGGAGACAGGGAGTGGGGTGAAGAGACCCAGTACTTC
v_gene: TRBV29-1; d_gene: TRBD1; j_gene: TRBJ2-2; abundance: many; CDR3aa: CSIGTGVDTGELFF; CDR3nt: TGCAGCATAGGGACAGGGGTCGACACCGGGGAGCTGTTTTTT
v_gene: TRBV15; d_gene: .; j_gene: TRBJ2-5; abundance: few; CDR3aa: CATRRTVTQETQYF; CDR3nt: TGTGCCACCAGGAGGACAGTTACGCAAGAGACCCAGTACTTC
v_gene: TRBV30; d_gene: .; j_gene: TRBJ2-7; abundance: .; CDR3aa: CAWSVEGEQYF; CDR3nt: TGTGCCTGGAGTGTAGAAGGCGAGCAGTACTTC
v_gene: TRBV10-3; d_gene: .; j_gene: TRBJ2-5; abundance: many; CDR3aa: CAISDGNLETQYF; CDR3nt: TGTGCCATCAGCGACGGGAACCTAGAGACCCAGTACTTC
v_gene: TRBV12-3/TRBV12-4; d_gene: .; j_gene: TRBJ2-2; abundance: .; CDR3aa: CASTWASGELFF; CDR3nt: TGTGCCAGCACTTGGGCCTCCGGGGAGCTGTTTTTT
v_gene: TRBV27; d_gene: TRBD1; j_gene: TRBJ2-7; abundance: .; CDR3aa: CASSPFTGAAYEQYF; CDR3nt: TGTGCCAGCAGTCCCTTTACAGGGGCGGCCTACGAGCAGTACTTC
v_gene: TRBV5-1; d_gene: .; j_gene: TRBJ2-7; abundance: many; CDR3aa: CASSLETGASYEQYF; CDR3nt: TGCGCCAGCAGCTTGGAGACAGGAGCGTCCTACGAGCAGTACTTC
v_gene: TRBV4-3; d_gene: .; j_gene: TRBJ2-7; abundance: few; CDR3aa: CASSQDYPSKGGYEQYF; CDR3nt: TGCGCCAGCAGCCAAGATTACCCTAGCAAAGGGGGTTACGAGCAGTACTTC
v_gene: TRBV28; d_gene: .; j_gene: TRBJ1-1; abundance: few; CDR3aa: CASENPGTKNTEAFF; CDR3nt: TGTGCCAGCGAGAACCCGGGGACAAAGAACACTGAAGCTTTCTTT
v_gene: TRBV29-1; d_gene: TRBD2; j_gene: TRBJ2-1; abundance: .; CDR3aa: CSGGGGQLYNEQFF; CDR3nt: TGCAGCGGCGGGGGGGGACAGCTCTACAATGAGCAGTTCTTC
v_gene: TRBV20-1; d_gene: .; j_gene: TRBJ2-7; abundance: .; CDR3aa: CSADRGAVYEQYF; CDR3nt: TGCAGTGCTGACCGGGGGGCCGTCTACGAGCAGTACTTC
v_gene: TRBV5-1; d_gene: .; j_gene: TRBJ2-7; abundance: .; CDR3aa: CASSRDDSYEQYF; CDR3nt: TGCGCCAGCAGCCGGGACGACTCCTACGAGCAGTACTTC
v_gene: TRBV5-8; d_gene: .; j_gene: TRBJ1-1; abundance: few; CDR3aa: CASSLPGPDSLVTEAFF; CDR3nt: TGTGCCAGCAGCTTGCCGGGACCGGATAGCTTGGTAACTGAAGCTTTCTTT
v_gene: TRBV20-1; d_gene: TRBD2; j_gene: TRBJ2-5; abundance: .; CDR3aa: CSTRTSGRQETQYF; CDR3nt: TGCAGTACCCGGACTAGCGGACGCCAAGAGACCCAGTACTTC
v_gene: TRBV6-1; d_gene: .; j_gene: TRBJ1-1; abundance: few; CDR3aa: CASSEVGLHQAFF; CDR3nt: TGTGCCAGCAGTGAAGTAGGACTACACCAAGCTTTCTTT
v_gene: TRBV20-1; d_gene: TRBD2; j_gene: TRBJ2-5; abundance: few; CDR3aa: CSASGTSGSGQETQYF; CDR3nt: TGCAGTGCTAGTGGGACTAGCGGGAGTGGGCAAGAGACCCAGTACTTC
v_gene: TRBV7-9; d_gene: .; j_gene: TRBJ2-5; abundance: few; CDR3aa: CASSYGDWPGKTQYF; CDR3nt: TGTGCCAGCAGCTATGGGGACTGGCCAGGGAAGACCCAGTACTTC
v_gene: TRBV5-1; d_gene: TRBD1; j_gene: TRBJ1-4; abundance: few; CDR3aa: CASSDTGETNEKLFF; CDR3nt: TGCGCCAGCAGCGACACAGGGGAAACTAATGAAAAACTGTTTTTT
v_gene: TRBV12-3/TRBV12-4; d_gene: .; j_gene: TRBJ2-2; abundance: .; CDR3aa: CASSFEGFSTGELFF; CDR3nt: TGTGCCAGCAGTTTCGAGGGGTTTTCCACCGGGGAGCTGTTTTTT
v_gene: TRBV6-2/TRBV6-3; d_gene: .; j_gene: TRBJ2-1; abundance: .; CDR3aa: CASSYLGSSYNEQFF; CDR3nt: TGTGCCAGCAGTTATCTCGGGAGCTCCTACAATGAGCAGTTCTTC
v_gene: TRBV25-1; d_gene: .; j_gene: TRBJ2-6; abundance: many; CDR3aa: CAAGAGANVLTF; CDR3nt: TGTGCCGCAGGGGCTGGGGCCAACGTCCTGACTTTC
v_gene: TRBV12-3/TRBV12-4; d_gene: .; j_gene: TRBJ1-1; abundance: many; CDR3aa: CASVGGDLNTEAFF; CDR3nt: TGTGCCAGCGTGGGAGGGGATCTGAACACTGAAGCTTTCTTT
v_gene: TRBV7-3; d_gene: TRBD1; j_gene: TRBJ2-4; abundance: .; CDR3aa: CASSSTGTYKNIQYF; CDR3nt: TGTGCCAGCAGCTCGACAGGGACCTACAAAAACATTCAGTACTTC
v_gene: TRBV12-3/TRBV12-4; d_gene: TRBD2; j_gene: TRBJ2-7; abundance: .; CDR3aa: CASTAGAAYEQYF; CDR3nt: TGTGCCAGCACGGCGGGAGCTGCGTACGAGCAGTACTTC
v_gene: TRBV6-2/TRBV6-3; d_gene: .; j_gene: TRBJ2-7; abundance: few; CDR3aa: CASSYLGQSEEQYF; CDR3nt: TGTGCCAGCAGTTATCTAGGACAGTCCGAAGAGCAGTACTTC
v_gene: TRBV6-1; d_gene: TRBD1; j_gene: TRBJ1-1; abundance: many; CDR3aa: CASRVTGVNTEAFF; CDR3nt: TGTGCCAGCAGAGTGACAGGGGTCAACACTGAAGCTTTCTTT